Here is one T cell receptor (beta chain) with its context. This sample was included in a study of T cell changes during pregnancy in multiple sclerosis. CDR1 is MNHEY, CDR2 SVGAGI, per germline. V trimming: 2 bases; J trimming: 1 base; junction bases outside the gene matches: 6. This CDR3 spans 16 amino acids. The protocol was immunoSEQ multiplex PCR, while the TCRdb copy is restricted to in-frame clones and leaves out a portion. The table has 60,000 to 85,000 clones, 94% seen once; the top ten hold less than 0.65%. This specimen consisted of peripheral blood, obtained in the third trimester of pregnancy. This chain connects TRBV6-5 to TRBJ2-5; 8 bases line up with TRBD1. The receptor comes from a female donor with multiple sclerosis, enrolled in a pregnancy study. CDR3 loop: CASSYLGTGTQETQYF. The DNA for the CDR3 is TGTGCCAGCAGTTACCTCGGGACAGGCACCCAAGAGACCCAGTACTTC.